The 22 T cell receptor beta chains listed next were all sequenced from one sample in a study of blood T cell repertoires in COVID-19. Libraries were prepared by immunoSEQ multiplex PCR; TCRdb keeps only in-frame clonotypes and omits some of them. The data hold fewer than 150,000 clones, with just over 85% observed a single time. The sequenced sample was peripheral blood. Receptors originate from a woman between 50 and 59 years old with active or convalescent COVID-19.

The V gene is TRBV5-4, the J gene TRBJ1-5; D gene ambiguous. V was trimmed by 0 bases and J by 5 bases, leaving 6 bases between them. Per germline, CDR1 SGHNT and CDR2 YYREEE (reference sequence). The CDR3 consists of 13 residues. The CDR3 spells CASSLAPDQPQHF. Here the CDR3 DNA reads TGTGCCAGCAGCTTGGCCCCCGATCAGCCCCAGCATTTT.

The chain combines TRBV3-1 (or the pseudogene TRBV3-2) with TRBJ2-7; TRBD2 matches 7 bases. Germline V gene sequence: CDR1 LGHDT, CDR2 YNNKEL (reference sequence). The CDR3 contains 15 residues. V shed 1 base and J 7 bases; nucleotides not matched to a gene: 10. The CDR3 is CASSQGASGSREQYF. In DNA form, the CDR3 reads TGTGCCAGCAGCCAAGGGGCTAGCGGTTCAAGGGAGCAGTACTTC.

The CDR3 loop is CASSPGGGRYTF. CDR3 nucleotides: TGTGCCAGCAGCCCAGGGGGCGGACGCTACACCTTC. The genes are TRBV14 and TRBJ1-2; 8 bases map to TRBD1. J gave up 9 bases and V 4 bases, and 4 bases lay outside the gene matches. CDR3 length: 12 residues. In germline, CDR1 is SGHDN, CDR2 FVKESK.

The chain joins TRBV11-2 to TRBJ1-2, with TRBD1 matching 8 bases. Germline V gene lookup returns CDR1 SGHAT and CDR2 FQNNGV. The CDR3 extends over 14 amino acids. J was trimmed by 2 bases and V by 3 bases; bases with no gene match: 2. CDR3 in DNA: TGTGCCAGCAGCTTCAGGGGGCGAAACTATGGCTACACCTTC. Protein sequence: CASSFRGRNYGYTF. Full variable domain (outside the CDR3, taken from reference TRBV11-2 and TRBJ1-2): EAGVAQSPRYKIIEKRQSVAFWCNPISGHATLYWYQQILGQGPKLLIQFQNNGVVDDSQLPKDRFSAERLKGVDSTLKIQPAKLEDSAVYLCASSFRGRNYGYTFGSGTRLTVV.

The chain recombines TRBV16 with TRBJ1-4; D remains unclear. CDR3 length equals 12 residues. Trimming took off 2 bases at V and 5 bases at J, with 3 bases between the two ends. CDR1 and CDR2 (germline): KGHSY, FQNENV. The CDR3 region is CASSQINEKLFF. As DNA, the CDR3 is TGTGCCAGCAGCCAAATAAATGAAAAACTGTTTTTT.

V usage is TRBV18 and J usage is TRBJ1-1, with a tentative D call TRBD1 (6 bases). The CDR3 contains 15 residues. Germline CDR1 and CDR2: KGHSH and LQKENI. Trimming took 6 bases from V and 4 from J, leaving 18 bases between them. CDR3 sequence: CASSPQEGVGTEAFF. CDR3 DNA sequence: TGTGCCAGCTCCCCCCAAGAGGGGGTCGGCACTGAAGCTTTCTTT.

The chain employs TRBV28 and TRBJ1-1; D not certain. The V end was cut by 7 bases, the J end by 1 base, with 13 bases between. CDR1 is MDHEN, CDR2 SYDVKM, per germline. The length of the CDR3 is 14 residues. Written as DNA, the CDR3 is TGTGCCAGCACCCGACACAACGCGAACACTGAAGCTTTCTTT. As protein: CASTRHNANTEAFF.

This clone was seen a single time. The chain links TRBV25-1 to TRBJ2-7; 7 bases map to TRBD1. With 6 bases clipped from V and 0 bases from J, the junction kept 8 bases outside the gene matches. Germline V gives CDR1 MGHDK, CDR2 SYGVNS. The CDR3 is 15 residues long. The CDR3 sequence: CASRGDSSSSYEQYF. CDR3 nucleotides: TGTGCCAGCAGGGGGGACAGCTCTAGCTCCTACGAGCAGTACTTC.

The J gene is TRBJ1-1, the V gene TRBV30, with D possibly matching TRBD1 (6 bases). The germline V gene encodes CDR1 GTSNPN and CDR2 SVGIG (reference sequence). The CDR3 is made up of 14 amino acids. The ends were cut back, 7 bases at V and 6 bases at J, with 21 bases in the middle. The CDR3 here is CAFRLGGARAEAFF. The CDR3 DNA is TGTGCCTTCCGATTGGGGGGGGCTCGGGCTGAAGCTTTCTTT.

The table lists this clone with a few counts. V and J are TRBV3-1 (or the pseudogene TRBV3-2) and TRBJ2-7, with TRBD2 matching over 7 bases. The CDR3 contains 11 residues. Germline assignment: CDR1 LGHDT and CDR2 YNNKEL (reference sequence). Losses at the gene ends were 6 bases for V and 7 bases for J; bases not matched to a gene: 3. The CDR3 region is CASRLGREQYF. The CDR3, as DNA: TGTGCCAGCAGACTCGGGAGGGAGCAGTACTTC.

The chain recombines TRBV29-1 with TRBJ1-2; D is perhaps TRBD1 (5 bases). The germline CDR1 and CDR2 sequences are SQVTM and ANQGSEA. Trimming cost V 7 bases and J 0 bases, with 12 bases left between them. The CDR3 totals 13 residues. The CDR3 is CSGLGGANYGYTF. The CDR3 nucleotides are TGCAGCGGTCTCGGGGGGGCTAACTATGGCTACACCTTC.

The gene calls are TRBV3-1 (or the pseudogene TRBV3-2) and TRBJ1-6; 7 bases are a match to TRBD1. Unmatched junction bases numbered 10, after V lost 6 bases and J lost 8 bases. In germline, CDR1 is LGHDT, CDR2 YNNKEL (reference sequence). The CDR3 has 15 residues. For the CDR3, the DNA is TGTGCCAGCAGACAGGGGTTGGTCAGGGATTCACCCCTCCACTTT. Translating it yields CASRQGLVRDSPLHF.

This clone was picked up a small number of times. J is TRBJ2-3 and V is TRBV6-2 or TRBV6-3; D remains unclear. This CDR3 is 17 amino acids long. Germline CDR1 reads MNHEY; CDR2 reads SVGEGT. V was shortened by 0 bases and J by 0 bases, with 13 bases between the two germline ends. The CDR3 is CASSYSNYGASTDTQYF. DNA of the CDR3: TGTGCCAGCAGTTACTCGAATTACGGAGCTAGCACAGATACGCAGTATTTT.

This clone was seen just once. The rearrangement joins TRBV4-3 to TRBJ2-2; 14 bases align to TRBD2. Germline V gives CDR1 LGHNA, CDR2 YSLEER. Trimming took 4 bases from V and 7 from J; bases not matched to a gene: 5. This CDR3 has 16 residues. The DNA for the CDR3 is TGCGCCAGCAGCCGGGGACTAGCGGGAGTAATCGGGGAGCTGTTTTTT. It is translated as CASSRGLAGVIGELFF.

The genes are TRBV2 and TRBJ2-5; 9 bases map to TRBD1. Losses at the gene ends were 6 bases for V and 5 bases for J; bases not matched to a gene: 7. The CDR3 sequence is 14 residues long. Germline values: CDR1 SNHLY, CDR2 FYNNEI. CDR3 region: CASRGGQGAETQYF. The CDR3 DNA sequence: TGTGCCAGCAGAGGGGGACAGGGAGCTGAGACCCAGTACTTC.

The chain carries TRBV14 and TRBJ1-1; no clear D. This CDR3 is 13 amino acids long. V lost 8 bases and J lost 3, with 13 bases in between. Germline CDR1 and CDR2: SGHDN and FVKESK. This chain's CDR3 is CASSAGMDTEAFF. Written as DNA, the CDR3 is TGTGCCAGCTCGGCAGGTATGGACACTGAAGCTTTCTTT.

The chain uses TRBV6-2 or TRBV6-3 and TRBJ2-7; a possible D gene is TRBD1 (5 bases). V shed 0 bases and J shed 1 base, with 10 bases lying between them. CDR1 and CDR2 from the germline V gene are MNHEY and SVGEGT. The CDR3 contains 15 residues. The CDR3 DNA sequence: TGTGCCAGCAGTTACTCGAAGACAGCATCCTACGAGCAGTACTTC. Its translation: CASSYSKTASYEQYF.

The chain combines TRBV6-6 with TRBJ2-7; weak D call: TRBD2 (5 bases). The CDR3 has 16 residues. The V and J ends lost 0 bases and 0 bases respectively, with 12 bases between them. Germline V gene sequence: CDR1 MNHNY, CDR2 SVGAGI (reference sequence). The CDR3 here is CASSYSGLGSSYEQYF. Here the CDR3 DNA reads TGTGCCAGCAGTTACTCGGGTCTGGGGAGCTCCTACGAGCAGTACTTC.

The chain carries TRBV5-6 and TRBJ2-3; tentatively, D is TRBD1 (5 bases). The germline V gene has CDR1 SGHDT and CDR2 YYEEEE. With 1 base removed from V and 0 bases from J, the gap between germline ends came to 12 bases. The CDR3 runs 16 residues. CDR3 sequence reads: CASSLQGPRSTDTQYF. CDR3 DNA: TGTGCCAGCAGCTTGCAGGGTCCGCGGAGCACAGATACGCAGTATTTT.

This clone was seen once. The chain combines TRBV18 with TRBJ1-3; perhaps TRBD1 as D (6 bases). The CDR3 spans 15 residues. CDR1 and CDR2 from the germline V gene are KGHSH and LQKENI. V was pared by 3 bases and J by 0 bases, with 9 bases between. The CDR3 DNA reads TGTGCCAGCTCACCGGCAGGGGTCTCTGGAAACACCATATATTTT. Protein: CASSPAGVSGNTIYF.

This chain uses TRBV11-3 with TRBJ2-5; 8 bases line up with TRBD1. V was pared by 3 bases and J by 4 bases, with 4 bases of the junction left unmatched. Per the germline V gene, CDR1 is SGHNT and CDR2 is YENEEA. CDR3 length: 14 residues. The CDR3 bases are TGTGCCAGCAGCTTGGACAGGGAGTCAGAGACCCAGTACTTC. The encoded protein is CASSLDRESETQYF.

V gene TRBV28 combines with J gene TRBJ1-2; D perhaps matches TRBD1 (5 bases). V lost 7 bases and J lost 1, with 13 bases in between. In germline, CDR1 is MDHEN, CDR2 SYDVKM. The CDR3 covers 14 residues. The CDR3 bases are TGTGCCAGCACAACCGGGACTTTTAACTATGGCTACACCTTC. It yields the protein CASTTGTFNYGYTF.